A selection of T cell receptor beta chains follows, all from one sample in a study of the immune and genomic landscape of osteosarcoma. Method: immunoSEQ multiplex PCR; TCRdb's copy keeps in-frame clones and lacks some. The table has fewer than 6,500 clones, 55% to 75% seen once. Sequenced material: osteosarcoma tumor tissue from the lung. All receptors derive from a human donor with osteosarcoma. Each CDR3 is given with its conserved first and last residue. The D gene is left open where the match is weak. Not every row has a clone size; where given, it reads once, few, many or a size class.

.	.	TRBV29-1	TRBJ2-2	TGCAGCGTAGCAGGGGATTCGACCGGGGAGCTGTTTTTT	CSVAGDSTGELFF
.	.	TRBV6-1	TRBJ1-3	TGTGCCCGGGAGGATCCGGTTCATTCTGGAAACACCATATATTTT	CAREDPVHSGNTIYF
.	TRBD1	TRBV7-9	TRBJ1-1	TGTGCCAGCAGAAGACAGGGTGGTTCCATGAACACTGAAGCTTTCTTT	CASRRQGGSMNTEAFF
.	.	TRBV6-5	TRBJ2-6	TGTGCCAGCAGTTGGCCAAGGAGGTTTGGGGCCAACGTCCTGACTTTC	CASSWPRRFGANVLTF
.	.	TRBV5-1	TRBJ2-5	TGCGCCAGCAGCTCCGGACAGTACCAAGAGACCCAGTACTTC	CASSSGQYQETQYF
once	.	TRBV1	TRBJ2-1	TGCACCAGCAGCCAAGACAGGGGGGGCAGGGATGAGCAGTTCTTC	CTSSQDRGGRDEQFF
.	.	TRBV6-1	TRBJ1-2	TGTGCCAGCAGTGACCTGGTTGGTGTGGGCTACACCTTC	CASSDLVGVGYTF
.	.	TRBV28	TRBJ2-2	TGTGCCAGCACTACGGGGGCCGGGGAGCTGTTTTTT	CASTTGAGELFF
.	.	TRBV27	TRBJ2-3	TGTGCCAGCAAGGTCTTTAGCACCGATACGCAGTATTTT	CASKVFSTDTQYF
.	TRBD1	TRBV28	TRBJ2-7	TGTGCCAGCAGCGGCCTTCGGACAGGGGGCATGAGCTCCTACGAGCAGTACTTC	CASSGLRTGGMSSYEQYF
.	.	TRBV27	TRBJ2-3	TGTGCCAGCAGCAACCGGGGGGCTGGGGCAGATACGCAGTATTTT	CASSNRGAGADTQYF
.	TRBD2	TRBV2	TRBJ2-3	TGTGCCAGCAGTATGACTAGCGGGTTCACAGATACGCAGTATTTT	CASSMTSGFTDTQYF
.	TRBD1	TRBV7-6	TRBJ2-2	TGTGCCAGCAGATCGGACAGGGTGGCCGGGGAGCTGTTTTTT	CASRSDRVAGELFF
few	TRBD2	TRBV10-3	TRBJ2-1	TGTGCCATCAGTGAGTCGGGTTTTGGTGGCGGGAGTCACAATGAGCAGTTCTTC	CAISESGFGGGSHNEQFF
.	.	TRBV6-5	TRBJ2-3	TGTGCCAGCAGTTACAAGAGCACAGATACGCAGTATTTT	CASSYKSTDTQYF
medium-sized	.	TRBV5-1	TRBJ1-1	TGCGCCAGCAGCTTGGTAGTAGGCGCTGAAGCTTTCTTT	CASSLVVGAEAFF
.	.	TRBV11-3	TRBJ1-1	TGTGCCAGCAGCTTCGGGGGGACGAACACTGAAGCTTTCTTT	CASSFGGTNTEAFF
.	.	TRBV29-1	TRBJ2-1	TGCAGCGTTGAAGTGGACAGAGACAATGAGCAGTTCTTC	CSVEVDRDNEQFF
.	.	TRBV18	TRBJ1-1	TGTGCCAGCTCACGAGTGACAGGAGCGGAGTGGAACACTGAAGCTTTCTTT	CASSRVTGAEWNTEAFF
.	TRBD1	TRBV7-3	TRBJ2-6	TGTGCCAGCAGCGCAGCCGGGACAGGGAGCTCTGGGGCCAACGTCCTGACTTTC	CASSAAGTGSSGANVLTF
.	TRBD2	TRBV7-7	TRBJ2-1	TGTGCCAGCAGCTTAAACCCCGGGACTAGTGTTGGCAATGAGCAGTTCTTC	CASSLNPGTSVGNEQFF
.	TRBD1	TRBV7-8	TRBJ1-5	TGTGCCAGCAACCAGGGACAGGGAGGTCAGCCCCAGCATTTT	CASNQGQGGQPQHF
.	.	TRBV5-1	TRBJ2-1	TGCGCCAGCAGCCTGACGGACAGGGAGGGCAATGAGCAGTTCTTC	CASSLTDREGNEQFF
.	.	TRBV4-1	TRBJ1-2	TGCGCCAGCAGCCCAGACGGGACGGGACGGTATGGCTACACCTTC	CASSPDGTGRYGYTF
.	.	TRBV6-6	TRBJ1-5	TGTGCCAGCAGTTACGGGCCAGGCGTAGGCAATCAGCCCCAGCATTTT	CASSYGPGVGNQPQHF
few	.	TRBV27	TRBJ1-4	TGTGCCAGCAGTTTGGGCCCGGGACGGAGAAATGAAAAACTGTTTTTT	CASSLGPGRRNEKLFF
.	TRBD2	TRBV27	TRBJ2-2	TGTGCCAGCAGTTTACGACTAGCGGGGGGGCCCGGGGAGCTGTTTTTT	CASSLRLAGGPGELFF
.	.	TRBV6-5	TRBJ1-4	TGTGCCAGCAGCAGGAACGGGGATGAAAAACTGTTTTTT	CASSRNGDEKLFF
few	.	TRBV23-1	TRBJ2-2	TGCGCCAGCAGTCAGCAGGCCGAGGGGACCGGGGAGCTGTTTTTT	CASSQQAEGTGELFF
.	.	TRBV5-1	TRBJ2-1	TGCGCCGCCAGCAAGGACGGGTTCTACAATGAGCAGTTCTTC	CAASKDGFYNEQFF
.	.	TRBV4-3	TRBJ1-5	TGCGCCAGCAGTCCTACAGGTAGCAATCAGCCCCAGCATTTT	CASSPTGSNQPQHF
.	.	TRBV5-1	TRBJ2-1	TGCGCCAGCAGCCCAGGGCGGACTGACAATGAGCAGTTCTTC	CASSPGRTDNEQFF
few	.	TRBV7-2	TRBJ1-5	TGTGCCAGCAGCTCACAGAAAAATCAGCCCCAGCATTTT	CASSSQKNQPQHF